The T cell receptor beta chain described here comes from a study of blood T cell repertoires in COVID-19. For the study at large: T cells, B-cell-depleted T cells, or PBMCs supplied cDNA or gDNA.

Method: immunoSEQ multiplex PCR; TCRdb's copy keeps in-frame clones and lacks some. This table has 150,000 or so clones, 80% appearing once. The clonotype comes from a man between 60 and 75 years old with active or convalescent COVID-19. What was sequenced was peripheral blood.

The CDR3 bases are TGTGCCAGCAGCTCAGGACTAGCGGACACCGGGGAGCTGTTTTTT. It specifies CASSSGLADTGELFF. The chain couples TRBV7-6 to TRBJ2-2, with 10 bases lining up with TRBD2. Germline CDR1 is SGHVS and CDR2 is FNYEAQ. J gave up 3 bases and V 4 bases, and 2 bases lay outside the gene matches. The CDR3 sequence is 15 residues long.